This TCR beta chain was found in a study of T cell responses to AZD1222 COVID-19 vaccine. Study overall: Both about-4-week and about-12-week second-dose recipients were combined. General study points: Clonal diversity was possibly underestimated; the donors were predominantly white British and more often female. There were repertoire samples only from the period after the peak T cell response.

The CDR3 loop spans 16 amino acids. With V trimmed by 4 bases and J by 2 bases, 6 bases remained unmatched. The V gene's germline CDR1 is KGHSH and CDR2 LQKENI. Data came from immunoSEQ multiplex PCR; TCRdb stores just in-frame clones and leaves some out. The sample gives approximately 150,000 clones, 70% to 90% of which show up once; 4.5% to 6% is in the top ten. This clone was recorded once. Its antigen is not known. This chain connects TRBV18 to TRBJ2-1; 9 positions agree with TRBD2. The sample in question was peripheral blood, obtained on day 0 of AZD1222 vaccination. This receptor was identified in an adult in good health. CDR3 in amino acids: CASSRRTSATYNEQFF. Written as DNA, the CDR3 is TGTGCCAGCTCACGAAGGACTAGCGCCACCTACAATGAGCAGTTCTTC.